A single sample is the source of the 7 T cell receptor beta chains below, sequenced in a study of control samples from healthy donors and cancer patients. TCRdb keeps only in-frame clones here, not all; method: immunoSEQ multiplex PCR. The sample holds about 58,000 clones, roughly 86% seen once. What was sequenced was PBMCs. The origin of the receptors is a woman aged 60-70 years with lung cancer.

This clone was detected a few times. V and J are TRBV2 and TRBJ2-7; TRBD1 or TRBD2 may be the D gene (5 bases each). CDR1 is SNHLY, CDR2 FYNNEI, per germline. This CDR3 region has 12 residues. Deletions cut 7 bases from V and 2 bases from J, with 9 bases between. The CDR3 DNA reads TGTGCCAGCACCGAGGGGCCCTACGAGCAGTACTTC. This translates into CASTEGPYEQYF.

The rearrangement links TRBV5-8 to TRBJ2-1; no clear D gene. The V and J ends lost 2 bases and 8 bases respectively, with 14 bases between them. CDR3 size: 14 residues. Per the germline V gene, CDR1 is SGHTS and CDR2 is YDEGEE. CDR3 in amino acids: CASSLGSNVYEQFF. DNA of the CDR3: TGTGCCAGCAGCTTAGGGTCGAACGTCTATGAGCAGTTCTTC.

V usage is TRBV7-9 and J usage is TRBJ1-2, with TRBD1 identical over 8 bases. The CDR3 has 14 amino acids. The germline CDR1 and CDR2 sequences are SEHNR and FQNEAQ (reference sequence). With 1 base clipped from V and 7 bases from J, the junction kept 5 bases outside the gene matches. In DNA, the CDR3 is TGTGCCAGCAGCTTAGAGGACAGGGTCCTTGGCTACACCTTC. Protein: CASSLEDRVLGYTF.

The chain is built from TRBV5-4 and TRBJ2-7; 12 bases are shared with TRBD2. Trimming cost V 3 bases and J 6 bases; bases outside gene matches: 7. Looked up from germline, CDR1 is SGHNT and CDR2 is YYREEE (reference sequence). The CDR3 sequence is 15 residues long. CDR3 sequence: CASSSGLAGRVEQYF. The CDR3 nucleotides read TGTGCCAGCAGCTCTGGACTAGCGGGAAGGGTCGAGCAGTACTTC.

The V gene is TRBV27, the J gene TRBJ2-1; tentatively, D is TRBD2 (6 bases). Germline CDR1 reads MNHEY; CDR2 reads SMNVEV (reference sequence). The CDR3 has 14 amino acids. V lost 4 bases, J lost 7 bases, and 14 bases lay in between. CDR3 protein: CASSSSVAGNEQFF. Written as DNA, the CDR3 is TGTGCCAGCAGTTCTTCCGTGGCGGGAAATGAGCAGTTCTTC.

The chain combines TRBV5-1 with TRBJ1-1; D remains ambiguous. In germline, CDR1 is SGHRS, CDR2 YFSETQ. V gave up 0 bases and J gave up 4 bases, with 13 bases separating them. This CDR3 has 15 amino acids. CDR3 nucleotides: TGCGCCAGCAGCTTGGAGGCAGGCCGACTCACTGAAGCTTTCTTT. It is translated as CASSLEAGRLTEAFF.

The genes are TRBV5-1 and TRBJ1-2, with 7 bases aligning to TRBD1. Trimming removed 1 base from V and 4 bases from J; junction bases left unmatched: 7. Germline values: CDR1 SGHRS, CDR2 YFSETQ. The CDR3 length is 15 residues. DNA of the CDR3: TGCGCCAGCAGCTTGTCTACAGGGGATTTCTATGGCTACACCTTC. This encodes CASSLSTGDFYGYTF.